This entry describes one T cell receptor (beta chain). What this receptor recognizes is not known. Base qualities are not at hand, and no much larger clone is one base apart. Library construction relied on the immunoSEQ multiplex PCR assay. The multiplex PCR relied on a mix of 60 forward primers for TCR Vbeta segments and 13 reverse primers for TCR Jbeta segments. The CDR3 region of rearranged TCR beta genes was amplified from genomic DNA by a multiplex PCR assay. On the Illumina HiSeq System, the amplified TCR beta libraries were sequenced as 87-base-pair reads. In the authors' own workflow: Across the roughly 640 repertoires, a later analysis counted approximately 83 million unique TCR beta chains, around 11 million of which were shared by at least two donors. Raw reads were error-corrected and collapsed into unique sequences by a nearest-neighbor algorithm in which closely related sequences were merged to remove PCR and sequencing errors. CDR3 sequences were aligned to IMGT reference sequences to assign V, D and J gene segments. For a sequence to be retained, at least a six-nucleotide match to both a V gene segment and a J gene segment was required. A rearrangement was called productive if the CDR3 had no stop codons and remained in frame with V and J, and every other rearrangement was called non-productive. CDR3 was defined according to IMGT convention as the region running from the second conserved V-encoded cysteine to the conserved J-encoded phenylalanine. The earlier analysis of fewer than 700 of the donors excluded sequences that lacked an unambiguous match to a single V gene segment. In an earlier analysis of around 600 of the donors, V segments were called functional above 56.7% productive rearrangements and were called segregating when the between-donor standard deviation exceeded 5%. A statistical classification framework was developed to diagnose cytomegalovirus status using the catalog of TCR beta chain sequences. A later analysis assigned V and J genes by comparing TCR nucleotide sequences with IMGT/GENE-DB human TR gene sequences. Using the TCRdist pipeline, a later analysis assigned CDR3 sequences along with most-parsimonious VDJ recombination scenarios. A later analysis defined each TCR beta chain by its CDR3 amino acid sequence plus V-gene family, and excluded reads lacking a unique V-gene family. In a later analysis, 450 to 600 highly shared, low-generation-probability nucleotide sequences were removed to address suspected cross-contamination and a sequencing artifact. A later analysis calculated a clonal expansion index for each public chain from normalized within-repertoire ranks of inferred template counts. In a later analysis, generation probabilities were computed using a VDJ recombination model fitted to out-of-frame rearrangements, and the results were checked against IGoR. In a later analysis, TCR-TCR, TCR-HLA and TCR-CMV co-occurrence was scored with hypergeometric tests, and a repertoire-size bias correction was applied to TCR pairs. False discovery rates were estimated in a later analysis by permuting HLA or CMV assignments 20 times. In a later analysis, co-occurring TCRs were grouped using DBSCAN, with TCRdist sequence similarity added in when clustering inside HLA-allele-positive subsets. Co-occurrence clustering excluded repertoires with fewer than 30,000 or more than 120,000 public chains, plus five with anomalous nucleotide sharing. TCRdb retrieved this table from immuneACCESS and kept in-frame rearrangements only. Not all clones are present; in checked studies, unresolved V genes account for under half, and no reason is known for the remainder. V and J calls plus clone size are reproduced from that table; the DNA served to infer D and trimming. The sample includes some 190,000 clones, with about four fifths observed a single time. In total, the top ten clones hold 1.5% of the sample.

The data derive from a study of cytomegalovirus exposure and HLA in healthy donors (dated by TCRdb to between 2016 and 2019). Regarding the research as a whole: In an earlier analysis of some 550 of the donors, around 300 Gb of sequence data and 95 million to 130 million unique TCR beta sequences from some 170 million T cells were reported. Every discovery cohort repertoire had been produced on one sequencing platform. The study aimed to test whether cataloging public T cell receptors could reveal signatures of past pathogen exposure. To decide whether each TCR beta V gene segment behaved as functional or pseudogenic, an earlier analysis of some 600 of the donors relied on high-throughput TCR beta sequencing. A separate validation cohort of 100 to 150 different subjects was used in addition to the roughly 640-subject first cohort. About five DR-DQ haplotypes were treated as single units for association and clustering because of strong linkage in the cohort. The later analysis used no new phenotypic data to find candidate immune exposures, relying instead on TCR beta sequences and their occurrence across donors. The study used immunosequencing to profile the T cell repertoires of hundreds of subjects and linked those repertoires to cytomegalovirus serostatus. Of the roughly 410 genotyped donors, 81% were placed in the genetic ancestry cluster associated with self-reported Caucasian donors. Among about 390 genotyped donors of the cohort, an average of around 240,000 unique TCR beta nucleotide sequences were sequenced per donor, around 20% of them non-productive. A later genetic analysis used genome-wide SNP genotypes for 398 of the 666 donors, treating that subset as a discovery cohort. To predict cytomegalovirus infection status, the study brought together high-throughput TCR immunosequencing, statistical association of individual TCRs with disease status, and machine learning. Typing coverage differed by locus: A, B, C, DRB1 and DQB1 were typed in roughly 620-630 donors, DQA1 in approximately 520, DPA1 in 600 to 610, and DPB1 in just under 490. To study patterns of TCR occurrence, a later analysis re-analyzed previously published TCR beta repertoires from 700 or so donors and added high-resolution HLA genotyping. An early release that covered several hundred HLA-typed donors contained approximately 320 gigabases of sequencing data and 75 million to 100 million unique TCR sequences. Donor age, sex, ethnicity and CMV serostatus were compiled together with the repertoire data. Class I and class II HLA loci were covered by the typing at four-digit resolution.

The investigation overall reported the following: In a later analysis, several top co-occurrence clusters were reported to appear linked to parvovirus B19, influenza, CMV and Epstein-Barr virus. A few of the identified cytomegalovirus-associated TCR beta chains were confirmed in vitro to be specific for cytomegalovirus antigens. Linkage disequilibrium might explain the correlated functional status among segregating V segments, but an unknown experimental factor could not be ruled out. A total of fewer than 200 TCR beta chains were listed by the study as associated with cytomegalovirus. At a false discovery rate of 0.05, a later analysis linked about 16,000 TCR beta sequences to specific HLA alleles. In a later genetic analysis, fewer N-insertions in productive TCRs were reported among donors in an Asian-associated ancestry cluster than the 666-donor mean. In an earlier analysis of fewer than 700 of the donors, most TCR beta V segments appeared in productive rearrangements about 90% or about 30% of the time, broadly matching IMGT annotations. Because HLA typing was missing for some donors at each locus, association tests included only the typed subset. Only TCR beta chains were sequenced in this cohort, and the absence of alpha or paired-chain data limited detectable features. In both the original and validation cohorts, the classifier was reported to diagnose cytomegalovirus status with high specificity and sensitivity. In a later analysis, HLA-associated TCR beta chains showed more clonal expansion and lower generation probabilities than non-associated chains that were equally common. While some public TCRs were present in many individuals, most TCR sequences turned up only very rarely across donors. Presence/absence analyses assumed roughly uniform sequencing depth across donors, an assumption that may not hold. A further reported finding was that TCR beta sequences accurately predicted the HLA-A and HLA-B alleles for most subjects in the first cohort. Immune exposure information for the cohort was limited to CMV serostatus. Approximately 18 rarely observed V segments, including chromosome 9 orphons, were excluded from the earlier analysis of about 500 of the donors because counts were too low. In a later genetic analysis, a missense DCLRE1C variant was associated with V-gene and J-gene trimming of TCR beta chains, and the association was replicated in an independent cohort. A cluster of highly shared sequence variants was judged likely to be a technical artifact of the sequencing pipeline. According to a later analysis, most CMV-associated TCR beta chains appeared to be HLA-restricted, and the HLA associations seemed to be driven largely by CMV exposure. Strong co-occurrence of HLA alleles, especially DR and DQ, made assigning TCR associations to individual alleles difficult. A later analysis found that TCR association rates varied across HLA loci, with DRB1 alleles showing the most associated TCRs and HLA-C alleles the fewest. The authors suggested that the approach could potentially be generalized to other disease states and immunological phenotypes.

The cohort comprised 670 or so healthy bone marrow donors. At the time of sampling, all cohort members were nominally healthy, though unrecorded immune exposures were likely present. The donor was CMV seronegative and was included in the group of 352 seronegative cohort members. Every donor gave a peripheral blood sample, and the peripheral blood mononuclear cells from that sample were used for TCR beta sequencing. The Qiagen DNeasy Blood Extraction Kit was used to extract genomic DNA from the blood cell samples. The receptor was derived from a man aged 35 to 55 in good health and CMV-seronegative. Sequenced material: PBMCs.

The nucleotides read TGTGCCAGTATCTCCATCCAGGGGGCTTGGAGCAATCAGCCCCAGCATTTT. This gives the protein CASISIQGAWSNQPQHF. The V gene is TRBV19 and the J gene is TRBJ1-5; 8 central bases correspond to TRBD1. The germline V end is reduced by 7 bases and the J end by 1 base; junction bases left unmatched: 12. The germline V gene encodes CDR1 LNHDA and CDR2 SQIVND (reference sequence). The CDR3 holds 17 amino acids from the cysteine to the phenylalanine. Of the read, only the CDR3 DNA is kept; its 51 bases are in frame from base 1.